Each of the 15 T cell receptor beta chains below was sequenced from the same sample in a study of radiation and T cells in renal cell carcinoma. Here immunoSEQ multiplex PCR was the method, and the copy in TCRdb shows in-frame clones only, minus some. The table has 15,000 or so clones, less than 65% seen once. Treatment denoted: treatment-naive control, cytoreductive nephrectomy. The material was tumor tissue, obtained from a patient whose treatment was nephrectomy without radiotherapy. The receptors were gathered from a man aged 55 to 70 with renal cell carcinoma.

The chain carries TRBV27 and TRBJ2-1; 11 bases match TRBD2. CDR3 length: 15 residues. V shed 3 bases, J shed 2 bases, and the junction held 0 bases outside the gene matches. Germline assignment: CDR1 MNHEY and CDR2 SMNVEV (reference sequence). The CDR3 loop reads CASSFSGGAYNEQFF. In DNA form, the CDR3 reads TGTGCCAGCAGTTTTAGCGGGGGGGCCTACAATGAGCAGTTCTTC.

A single count supports this clone. The J gene is TRBJ2-5, the V gene TRBV4-2, with D possibly matching TRBD2 (6 bases). The CDR3 contains 14 residues. The germline V and J ends were trimmed by 4 bases and 5 bases, with 14 bases remaining between them. In germline, CDR1 is LGHNA, CDR2 YNFKEQ. Here the CDR3 DNA reads TGTGCCAGCAGCCGGGGAACCCGGGGGGAGACCCAGTACTTC. It specifies CASSRGTRGETQYF.

The chain has TRBV28 and TRBJ2-5; 9 nucleotides agree with TRBD2. The length of the CDR3 is 13 residues. Germline CDR1 reads MDHEN; CDR2 reads SYDVKM. Losses at the gene ends were 5 bases for V and 3 bases for J; bases not matched to a gene: 1. CDR3 nucleotides: TGTGCCAGCAGTGTAGCGGGGGAAGAGACCCAGTACTTC. Protein product: CASSVAGEETQYF.

This chain joins TRBV4-2 and TRBJ1-6; no clear D gene. The V and J ends lost 0 bases and 0 bases respectively, with 9 bases between them. The CDR3 totals 17 residues. Germline loops: CDR1 LGHNA, CDR2 YNFKEQ. The CDR3 DNA reads TGTGCCAGCAGCCAAGACTATCAGAGCTCCTATAATTCACCCCTCCACTTT. Protein sequence: CASSQDYQSSYNSPLHF.

This clone has a handful of counts. The V gene is TRBV5-1, the J gene TRBJ2-3; 8 bases map to TRBD1. The CDR3 spans 15 residues. V lost 4 bases, J lost 1 base, and 5 bases stayed unmatched. The germline V gene has CDR1 SGHRS and CDR2 YFSETQ. The CDR3 spells CASSPGQGGTDTQYF. CDR3 DNA sequence: TGCGCCAGCAGCCCCGGACAGGGAGGCACAGATACGCAGTATTTT.

This clone has just a few counts. The V call is TRBV19, the J call TRBJ2-5; D perhaps matches TRBD1 (7 bases). Trimming stripped 6 bases from V and 4 bases from J, with 12 bases between. The germline V gene has CDR1 LNHDA and CDR2 SQIVND (reference sequence). There are 13 residues in the CDR3. CDR3: CASSRGTRETQYF. The CDR3 coding sequence is TGTGCCAGTAGCAGGGGGACTCGAGAGACCCAGTACTTC.

The chain carries TRBV18 and TRBJ1-1, with TRBD1 matching 11 bases. CDR1 KGHSH and CDR2 LQKENI come from the germline V gene. This CDR3 spans 16 amino acids. Trimming removed 2 bases from V and 4 bases from J; junction bases left unmatched: 6. CDR3 sequence reads: CASSPMGQGVGTEAFF. The DNA of the CDR3 is TGTGCCAGCTCACCAATGGGACAGGGGGTGGGCACTGAAGCTTTCTTT.

J is TRBJ2-2 and V is TRBV28, with D unclear. Trimming removed 1 base from V and 5 bases from J, with 2 bases in between. Per the germline V gene, CDR1 is MDHEN and CDR2 is SYDVKM. The CDR3 spans 12 residues. Here the CDR3 DNA reads TGTGCCAGCAGTTTATCTACCGGGGAGCTGTTTTTT. It translates to CASSLSTGELFF.

This chain joins TRBV28 and TRBJ1-5; 10 bases match TRBD1. J lost 1 base, V lost 5 bases, and 5 bases had no gene match. This CDR3 has 16 amino acids. CDR1 MDHEN and CDR2 SYDVKM come from the germline V gene. CDR3 DNA: TGTGCCAGCAGTCGGGACAGGGGTGGCAGCAATCAGCCCCAGCATTTT. It yields the protein CASSRDRGGSNQPQHF.

The V gene is TRBV7-9, the J gene TRBJ2-7; TRBD1 or TRBD2 may be the D gene (6 bases each). Deletions cut 2 bases from V and 6 bases from J, with 14 bases between. The CDR3 loop spans 14 amino acids. Germline V CDR1 and CDR2: SEHNR, FQNEAQ (reference sequence). The CDR3: CASSLTGTGVEQYF. As DNA, the CDR3 is TGTGCCAGCAGCTTAACAGGGACGGGGGTCGAGCAGTACTTC.

J is TRBJ2-7 and V is TRBV6-1, with 8 bases lining up with TRBD1. CDR3 length: 14 amino acids. Trimming at V came to 4 bases and at J to 4 bases, leaving 6 bases not matched to a gene. Germline assignment: CDR1 MNHNS and CDR2 SASEGT. The CDR3 sequence: CASSVGTGPYEQYF. CDR3 DNA: TGTGCCAGCAGTGTAGGGACAGGCCCTTACGAGCAGTACTTC.

The CDR3 is CASSQAGGRADNEQFF. The CDR3 DNA reads TGCGCCAGCAGCCAAGCCGGCGGGAGGGCCGACAATGAGCAGTTCTTC. This sequence joins TRBV4-3 and TRBJ2-1; TRBD2 aligns across 9 bases. This CDR3 spans 16 amino acids. The V gene's germline CDR1 is LGHNA and CDR2 YSLEER. With 1 base clipped from V and 5 bases from J, the junction kept 6 bases outside the gene matches.

The chain couples TRBV21-1 to TRBJ1-2. TRBV21-1 is labeled a pseudogene. The CDR3 loop spans 16 amino acids. CDR3 nucleotide sequence: TGTGCCAGCAGCAATCCGGGACGGAGGATTAACTATGGCTACACCTTC. This codes for CASSNPGRRINYGYTF.

The CDR3 DNA is TGTGCCAGCAGTTTTCCGACAGGGGGAGGAAACACCATATATTTT. Encoded protein: CASSFPTGGGNTIYF. The chain combines TRBV6-6 with TRBJ1-3; 9 nucleotides align to TRBD1. Unmatched junction bases numbered 5, after V lost 4 bases and J lost 4 bases. CDR1 and CDR2 from the germline V gene are MNHNY and SVGAGI (reference sequence). The CDR3 is 15 residues long.

The genes are TRBV7-9 and TRBJ2-1, with D unresolved. In germline, CDR1 is SEHNR, CDR2 FQNEAQ (reference sequence). V lost 1 base to trimming and J lost 7 bases, with 14 bases between them. CDR3 size: 15 residues. The CDR3 sequence is CASSLVIFPPNEQFF. CDR3 DNA: TGTGCCAGCAGCTTAGTAATATTTCCCCCGAATGAGCAGTTCTTC.